What follows are 28 T cell receptor beta chains derived from one specimen sequenced in a study of CD8+CD57+ T cells in acquired aplastic anemia. According to the study, genomic DNA was the template for TCR beta VDJ and CDR3 profiling. TCRdb processed the reads anew with MiXCR; each CDR3 protein has one entry. The table lists 150,000 to 200,000 distinct CDR3 sequences, approximately 48% of them singletons. Patients selected for sequencing had displayed CD8+CD57+ cell expansion by flow cytometry. Sequencing was done on a sample of sorted CD4+, CD8+, or CD8+CD57+ T cells (not recorded which) from PBMCs. The receptor source for this set is a human donor with aplastic anemia.

This clonotype was seen more than once but under ten times. The chain combines TRBV10-3 with TRBJ1-6; 12 bases agree with TRBD1. Trimming took 6 bases from V and 12 from J; bases not matched to a gene: 6. Germline CDR1 is ENHRY and CDR2 is SYGVKD. CDR3 length: 14 amino acids. The CDR3 coding sequence is TGTGCCATCAGCCCGGGACAGGGGGCTTTACCCCTCCACTTT. Protein: CAISPGQGALPLHF.

This clonotype has ten or more counts. J is TRBJ2-2 and V is TRBV7-3; 8 nucleotides line up with TRBD2. CDR1 SGHTA and CDR2 FQGTGA come from the germline V gene. The CDR3 has 14 residues. The junction had 3 bases not matched to a gene; V was cut back by 3 bases and J by 6 bases. The CDR3 reads CASSFGTSAGELFF. The CDR3 coding sequence is TGTGCCAGCAGCTTCGGGACTAGTGCCGGGGAGCTGTTTTTT.

This sequence joins TRBV20-1 and TRBJ1-1; tentative D call: TRBD1 (6 bases). The CDR3 has 12 amino acids. Trimming cost V 4 bases and J 5 bases, with 11 bases left between them. From germline, CDR1 is DFQATT and CDR2 SNEGSKA (reference sequence). CDR3 nucleotides: TGCAGTGCTACCCCTCAGGGGACTGAAGCTTTCTTT. Amino acids: CSATPQGTEAFF.

This clonotype occurred many times. The chain is built from TRBV7-8 and TRBJ1-5; 9 nucleotides line up with TRBD1. The CDR3 has 15 amino acids. The J segment lost 6 bases and the V segment lost 0 bases, leaving 3 bases of the junction unmatched. Looked up from germline, CDR1 is SGHVS and CDR2 is FQNEAQ. The CDR3 sequence is CASSLAGTGSQPQHF. The CDR3 coding sequence is TGTGCCAGCAGCTTAGCTGGGACAGGGTCTCAGCCCCAGCATTTT.

This clonotype was found a few times. The rearrangement uses TRBV3-1 and TRBJ2-3; D not resolved. The V end was cut by 0 bases, the J end by 1 base, with 11 bases between. This CDR3 region has 16 residues. Germline-derived CDR1 and CDR2 are LGHDT and YNNKEL (reference sequence). The CDR3 DNA reads TGTGCCAGCAGCCAAGATTTAACGAGAGGCACAGATACGCAGTATTTT. Residues: CASSQDLTRGTDTQYF.

As concerns this clonotype: Possible read error: a much larger clone is one base away. This sequence joins TRBV19 and TRBJ1-1; D gene ambiguous. V lost 5 bases to trimming and J lost 3 bases, with 28 bases between them. The CDR3 totals 19 residues. Looked up from germline, CDR1 is LNHDA and CDR2 is SQIVND (reference sequence). The CDR3 loop reads CASSPQRQDGLFMDTEAFF. The CDR3 DNA reads TGTGCCAGTAGTCCGCAGCGTCAGGACGGATTGTTTATGGACACTGAAGCTTTCTTT.

This chain links TRBV14 with TRBJ1-6; 8 bases line up with TRBD1. The trim removed 0 bases at V and 5 bases at J, leaving 15 bases unmatched. Germline CDR1 is SGHDN and CDR2 is FVKESK. The CDR3 loop spans 20 amino acids. CDR3 bases: TGTGCCAGCAGCCAAGATCCCTGGGCCCGTTACAGGGGGGATAATTCACCCCTCCACTTT. Its protein is CASSQDPWARYRGDNSPLHF.

The rearrangement joins TRBV10-3 to TRBJ1-1; TRBD1 is a possible D gene (5 bases). The CDR3 has 15 residues. The germline V and J ends were trimmed by 3 bases and 2 bases, with 13 bases remaining between them. Germline V gene lookup returns CDR1 ENHRY and CDR2 SYGVKD. CDR3 in DNA: TGTGCCATCAGTGACCCTTTGGGGCGTAACACTGAAGCTTTCTTT. This codes for CAISDPLGRNTEAFF.

The chain carries TRBV29-1 and TRBJ1-5; possibly TRBD1 for D (5 bases). This CDR3 is built from 13 residues. The V gene's germline CDR1 is SQVTM and CDR2 ANQGSEA. V was clipped by 4 bases and J by 3 bases, with 10 bases between them. CDR3 sequence (DNA): TGCAGCGTTGCTTGGGGGGTCAATCAGCCCCAGCATTTT. Translation gives CSVAWGVNQPQHF. The variable domain in full, completed from reference TRBV29-1 and TRBJ1-5, reads SAVISQKPSRDICQRGTSLTIQCQVDSQVTMMFWYRQQPGQSLTLIATANQGSEATYESGFVIDKFPISRPNLTFSTLTVSNMSPEDSSIYLCSVAWGVNQPQHFGDGTRLSIL.

The gene calls are TRBV20-1 and TRBJ2-7; D uncertain. The CDR3 covers 15 residues. Germline CDR1 and CDR2: DFQATT and SNEGSKA (reference sequence). V gave up 0 bases and J gave up 1 base, with 13 bases separating them. CDR3 sequence reads: CSARDTGGVSYEQYF. In DNA, the CDR3 is TGCAGTGCTAGAGATACCGGTGGGGTTTCCTACGAGCAGTACTTC.

V is TRBV20-1 and J is TRBJ1-4, with TRBD1 matching 8 bases. V shed 5 bases, J shed 8 bases, and the junction held 10 bases outside the gene matches. The CDR3 covers 14 residues. Germline CDR1 and CDR2: DFQATT and SNEGSKA (reference sequence). CDR3 residues: CSAFVRTGWEKLFF. CDR3 DNA sequence: TGCAGTGCTTTTGTCCGGACAGGGTGGGAAAAACTGTTTTTT.

The table lists this clonotype with a few counts. This chain uses TRBV19 with TRBJ1-2, with D perhaps matching TRBD1 (6 bases). V lost 6 bases and J lost 4, with 12 bases in between. The CDR3 has 13 residues. Germline CDR1 LNHDA, CDR2 SQIVND (reference sequence). CDR3 DNA sequence: TGTGCCAGTAGCCCGGGGGCTTCCTATGGCTACACCTTC. Amino acids: CASSPGASYGYTF.

The chain recombines TRBV5-6 with TRBJ2-7, with 8 bases that match TRBD1. Trimming cost V 4 bases and J 6 bases; bases outside gene matches: 6. Germline V CDR1 and CDR2: SGHDT, YYEEEE. This CDR3 spans 13 amino acids. The CDR3 bases are TGTGCCAGCAGCCGGACAGGGTTGGCCGAGCAGTACTTC. Its translation is CASSRTGLAEQYF. Together with reference TRBV5-6 and TRBJ2-7, the CDR3 gives the full variable domain: DAGVTQSPTHLIKTRGQQVTLRCSPKSGHDTVSWYQQALGQGPQFIFQYYEEEERQRGNFPDRFSGHQFPNYSSELNVNALLLGDSALYLCASSRTGLAEQYFGPGTRLTVT.

This clonotype came up many times. The chain carries TRBV19 and TRBJ2-2; 7 bases are a match to TRBD1. The CDR3 runs 15 residues. The germline CDR1 and CDR2 sequences are LNHDA and SQIVND (reference sequence). With 7 bases clipped from V and 6 bases from J, the junction kept 11 bases outside the gene matches. The CDR3 reads CASKKTGTDPGELFF. CDR3 in DNA: TGTGCCAGTAAAAAGACCGGGACAGACCCCGGGGAGCTGTTTTTT.

This clonotype occurred many times. This sequence joins TRBV5-5 and TRBJ2-7, with D possibly being TRBD1 (6 bases). Per germline, CDR1 SGHKS and CDR2 YYEKEE (reference sequence). V lost 3 bases, J lost 3 bases, and 16 bases lay in between. CDR3 length: 15 amino acids. The CDR3 DNA reads TGTGCCAGCAGCTCAGTAACAGGGCCCCACTACGAGCAGTACTTC. This codes for CASSSVTGPHYEQYF.

The chain employs TRBV4-1 and TRBJ2-2; D uncertain. This CDR3 contains 14 residues. With 2 bases removed from V and 6 bases from J, the gap between germline ends came to 10 bases. Germline V gene lookup returns CDR1 MGHRA and CDR2 YSYEKL. CDR3 residues: CASSQPSGAGELFF. The CDR3 coding sequence is TGCGCCAGCAGCCAACCTTCTGGGGCCGGGGAGCTGTTTTTT.

About this clonotype: A single base separates this from a much larger clone, so it may be a read error. This chain links TRBV5-6 with TRBJ2-1; D remains unclear. The CDR3 runs 15 residues. From germline, CDR1 is SGHDT and CDR2 YYEEEE. The CDR3 reads CAGSLGTVFYNEQFF. CDR3 coding DNA: TGTGCCGGCAGCTTGGGTACAGTCTTCTACAATGAGCAGTTCTTC.

This sequence joins TRBV6-1 and TRBJ2-7; 8 bases agree with TRBD1. V shed 4 bases and J 3 bases; nucleotides not matched to a gene: 5. CDR1 is MNHNS and CDR2 is SASEGT in the germline V gene. The CDR3 has 14 amino acids. CDR3 residues: CASSGGQELYEQYF. The CDR3 bases are TGTGCCAGCAGTGGGGGACAGGAGCTCTACGAGCAGTACTTC.

This rearrangement joins TRBV24-1 to TRBJ2-1; D uncertain. The CDR3 extends over 12 amino acids. CDR1 is KGHDR and CDR2 is SFDVKD in the germline V gene. V lost 4 bases to trimming and J lost 9 bases, with 9 bases between them. The CDR3 loop reads CATSDPDTEQFF. The CDR3 DNA follows: TGTGCCACCAGTGACCCTGACACTGAGCAGTTCTTC.

The gene calls are TRBV2 and TRBJ2-2; TRBD2 agrees at 9 bases. V dropped 8 bases and J dropped 4; count of bases not matched to a gene: 14. The CDR3 consists of 17 residues. CDR1 and CDR2 from the germline V gene are SNHLY and FYNNEI. DNA for the CDR3: TGTGCCAGCTCACCATTTGCGGGAGGGTTACTCACCGGGGAGCTGTTTTTT. Amino acid sequence: CASSPFAGGLLTGELFF.

The CDR3 DNA is TGCAGCGTTGGCCAGCGAACAGATACGCAGTATTTT. This codes for CSVGQRTDTQYF. The chain employs TRBV29-1 and TRBJ2-3; no reliable D call. The CDR3 spans 12 residues. The V gene lost 4 bases and the J gene lost 3 bases, with 8 bases spanning the gap. Germline lookup yields CDR1 SQVTM and CDR2 ANQGSEA.

This clonotype was detected only a few times. A read error is possible here, since a much larger clone lies one base away. The rearrangement joins TRBV5-1 to TRBJ2-2, with 9 bases lining up with TRBD2. The length of the CDR3 is 17 residues. Trimming cost V 2 bases and J 4 bases; bases outside gene matches: 9. CDR1 and CDR2 from the germline V gene are SGHRS and YFSETQ. The CDR3 DNA reads TGCGCCAGCAGCTTCTCTATGCTAGCGGGGAGCACCGGGGAGCTGTTTTTT. Translation gives CASSFSMLAGSTGELFF.

The rearrangement uses TRBV29-1 and TRBJ2-2; 10 nucleotides align to TRBD1. CDR1 is SQVTM, CDR2 ANQGSEA, per germline. CDR3 length: 14 amino acids. Germline trimming cut 4 bases from V and 7 bases from J; bases unmatched to any gene: 6. Here the CDR3 reads CSVGQGAQSGELFF. The DNA for the CDR3 is TGCAGCGTTGGACAGGGGGCGCAGAGCGGGGAGCTGTTTTTT.

The chain carries TRBV20-1 and TRBJ1-1; a possible D gene is TRBD1 (5 bases). The CDR3 totals 13 residues. Between the trimmed V and J ends, which lost 2 bases and 0 bases, there was a span of 7 bases. Per germline, CDR1 DFQATT and CDR2 SNEGSKA (reference sequence). The CDR3 DNA sequence: TGCAGTGCTAGAAGAGGGGTGAACACTGAAGCTTTCTTT. It is translated as CSARRGVNTEAFF.

V usage is TRBV13 and J usage is TRBJ2-5; 8 nucleotides align to TRBD1. The CDR3 extends over 14 amino acids. Per the germline V gene, CDR1 is PRHDT and CDR2 is FYEKMQ (reference sequence). V lost 4 bases and J lost 5; bases outside the gene matches: 6. The CDR3 protein is CASSSRTGWETQYF. The CDR3, as DNA: TGTGCCAGCAGCTCCCGGACAGGGTGGGAGACCCAGTACTTC.

The chain joins TRBV27 to TRBJ2-7; 11 bases line up with TRBD2. Trimming cost V 5 bases and J 3 bases; bases outside gene matches: 9. Germline assignment: CDR1 MNHEY and CDR2 SMNVEV (reference sequence). The CDR3 runs to 16 residues. In DNA form, the CDR3 reads TGTGCCAGCAGTCTCTCCGGGACTAGCGGCATCTACGAGCAGTACTTC. This codes for CASSLSGTSGIYEQYF.

Of note for this clonotype: This may arise from a read error, as a much more abundant clone is one base away. This chain joins TRBV11-2 and TRBJ2-2; a possible D gene is TRBD1 (6 bases). The CDR3 consists of 14 residues. Germline-derived CDR1 and CDR2 are SGHAT and FQNNGV. CDR3: CASTRDRINGDLFF. In DNA form, the CDR3 reads TGTGCCAGCACCCGAGACAGGATAAACGGGGACCTGTTTTTT.

For this clonotype: At one end, the junction sequence differs from germline, possibly due to a read error. This chain links TRBV7-6 with TRBJ2-7; 12 nucleotides agree with TRBD2. Germline CDR1 reads SGHVS; CDR2 reads FNYEAQ. This CDR3 spans 14 amino acids. The CDR3 loop is CASSLGLAGTEQYF. The CDR3 DNA reads TGCGCCAGCAGCTTAGGACTAGCGGGGACCGAGCAGTACTTC.